The rows below give T cell receptor beta chains drawn from one sample of a study of blood T cell repertoires in COVID-19. Using immunoSEQ multiplex PCR, the repertoire was profiled, and TCRdb retains in-frame clones only, with some absent. Among 150,000 to 200,000 clones, around 90% were seen once, and the ten largest hold about 8.4%. Sequencing was done on a sample of PBMCs or T cells enriched from blood (not recorded which). The receptors come from a woman between 18 and 29 years old who had recovered from COVID-19. CDR3s include the opening cysteine and the closing phenylalanine or tryptophan. The D gene is left open where the match is weak. Size tells how often a clone was seen (once, few, many) or the class of an expanded clone, and some rows leave it out.

d_call: .
clone_size: .
j_call: TRBJ2-2
v_call: TRBV27
cdr3_nt: TGTGCCAGCACCGCTCAGGGGAACACCGGGGAGCTGTTTTTT
cdr3_aa: CASTAQGNTGELFF

d_call: TRBD1
clone_size: .
j_call: TRBJ2-1
v_call: TRBV29-1
cdr3_nt: TGCAGCGTCGGACAGGGTAACAATGAGCAGTTCTTC
cdr3_aa: CSVGQGNNEQFF

d_call: .
clone_size: .
j_call: TRBJ1-1
v_call: TRBV28
cdr3_nt: TGTGCCACTAGAAGGGGTGGCACTGAAGCTTTCTTT
cdr3_aa: CATRRGGTEAFF

d_call: .
clone_size: .
j_call: TRBJ1-1
v_call: TRBV30
cdr3_nt: TGTGCCTGGGACGCCCGCATGGCAGCTTTCTTT
cdr3_aa: CAWDARMAAFF

d_call: TRBD1
clone_size: once
j_call: TRBJ1-5
v_call: TRBV28
cdr3_nt: TGTGCCAGCCGGGAAGGGGGCGAGGATCAGCCCCAGCATTTT
cdr3_aa: CASREGGEDQPQHF

d_call: .
clone_size: .
j_call: TRBJ1-2
v_call: TRBV4-1
cdr3_nt: TGCGCCAGCAGCCAAGATCAGAGGGGAGGTCTGCCCCTCCTCTATGGCTACACCTTC
cdr3_aa: CASSQDQRGGLPLLYGYTF

d_call: .
clone_size: .
j_call: TRBJ1-5
v_call: TRBV28
cdr3_nt: TGTGCCAGTCGGTGGGGGGGGGATAGCAATCAGCCCCAGCATTTT
cdr3_aa: CASRWGGDSNQPQHF

d_call: TRBD1
clone_size: once
j_call: TRBJ1-6
v_call: TRBV13
cdr3_nt: TGTGCCAGCAGCAAATTCGGACAGGAGCATAATTCACCCCTCCACTTT
cdr3_aa: CASSKFGQEHNSPLHF

d_call: .
clone_size: few
j_call: TRBJ1-5
v_call: TRBV7-2
cdr3_nt: TGTGCCAGCAGATTACAGGGATCCAATCAGCCCCAGCATTTT
cdr3_aa: CASRLQGSNQPQHF

d_call: .
clone_size: few
j_call: TRBJ1-2
v_call: TRBV6-2/TRBV6-3
cdr3_nt: TGTGCCAGCAGTTACGATGGACAGTATGGCTACACCTTC
cdr3_aa: CASSYDGQYGYTF

d_call: .
clone_size: .
j_call: TRBJ2-1
v_call: TRBV7-9
cdr3_nt: TGTGCCAGCAGCTACCGCCAGGGCGCCGACAATGAGCAGTTCTTC
cdr3_aa: CASSYRQGADNEQFF

d_call: .
clone_size: .
j_call: TRBJ1-2
v_call: TRBV27
cdr3_nt: TGTGCCAGCAGTTTGGTCCAGGGGAACTATGGCTACACCTTC
cdr3_aa: CASSLVQGNYGYTF

d_call: .
clone_size: .
j_call: TRBJ2-2
v_call: TRBV12-3/TRBV12-4
cdr3_nt: TGTGCCAGCAGTTTCTTATCCGGGGAGCTGTTTTTT
cdr3_aa: CASSFLSGELFF

d_call: TRBD1
clone_size: .
j_call: TRBJ1-2
v_call: TRBV25-1
cdr3_nt: TGTGCCACCAGAGGTAGGACAGGCCTACATGGCTACACCTTC
cdr3_aa: CATRGRTGLHGYTF

d_call: .
clone_size: .
j_call: TRBJ1-6
v_call: TRBV6-5
cdr3_nt: TGTGCCAGCGGGAGACCGGGACTTAATTCACCCCTCCACTTT
cdr3_aa: CASGRPGLNSPLHF

d_call: TRBD1
clone_size: .
j_call: TRBJ1-1
v_call: TRBV19
cdr3_nt: TGTGCCAGTAGTATACTGGGACAGAAAGCTTTCTTT
cdr3_aa: CASSILGQKAFF

d_call: .
clone_size: .
j_call: TRBJ2-7
v_call: TRBV7-2
cdr3_nt: TGTGCCAGCACCTCCCGGGGCGGGGCCTACGAGCAGTACTTC
cdr3_aa: CASTSRGGAYEQYF

d_call: TRBD2
clone_size: .
j_call: TRBJ2-3
v_call: TRBV2
cdr3_nt: TGTGCCAGCAGCTCGGGACTAGCGGCGCCAGATACGCAGTATTTT
cdr3_aa: CASSSGLAAPDTQYF

d_call: .
clone_size: .
j_call: TRBJ1-3
v_call: TRBV7-9
cdr3_nt: TGTGCCAGCAGCTTAGCGTATGGAAACACCATATATTTT
cdr3_aa: CASSLAYGNTIYF

d_call: TRBD1
clone_size: .
j_call: TRBJ1-5
v_call: TRBV9
cdr3_nt: TGTGCCAGCAGCGTAAGCCCCATACAGGGGCAAGATCAGCCCCAGCATTTT
cdr3_aa: CASSVSPIQGQDQPQHF

d_call: .
clone_size: .
j_call: TRBJ1-5
v_call: TRBV5-5
cdr3_nt: TGTGCCAGCAGCTCCCCAGGGGAAAGTCAGCCCCAGCATTTT
cdr3_aa: CASSSPGESQPQHF

d_call: TRBD2
clone_size: .
j_call: TRBJ2-6
v_call: TRBV2
cdr3_nt: TGTGCCAGCAGTCCCCTAGCGGGAGCGTCTGGGGCCAACGTCCTGACTTTC
cdr3_aa: CASSPLAGASGANVLTF

d_call: .
clone_size: .
j_call: TRBJ1-3
v_call: TRBV30
cdr3_nt: TGTGCCTCCCAGGGGTACTCTGGAAACACCATATATTTT
cdr3_aa: CASQGYSGNTIYF

d_call: TRBD2
clone_size: .
j_call: TRBJ2-1
v_call: TRBV19
cdr3_nt: TGTGCCAGTAGCGGGTTGGGACTAGCGGATAATGAGCAGTTCTTC
cdr3_aa: CASSGLGLADNEQFF

d_call: .
clone_size: .
j_call: TRBJ1-1
v_call: TRBV28
cdr3_nt: TGTGCCAGCGGCTTAGGGGGTATCACTGAAGCTTTCTTT
cdr3_aa: CASGLGGITEAFF

d_call: .
clone_size: .
j_call: TRBJ1-1
v_call: TRBV14
cdr3_nt: TGTGCCAGCAGCCAGGGTAAGGTGTTAGGGGGAGTGAACACTGAAGCTTTCTTT
cdr3_aa: CASSQGKVLGGVNTEAFF

d_call: .
clone_size: .
j_call: TRBJ1-4
v_call: TRBV2
cdr3_nt: TGTGCCAGCACCGAGACGGGGGTAAAACTGTTTTTT
cdr3_aa: CASTETGVKLFF

d_call: TRBD2
clone_size: .
j_call: TRBJ2-7
v_call: TRBV4-1
cdr3_nt: TGCGCCAGCAGCCAAGGGTGGACTAGCATCTCCTACGAGCAGTACTTC
cdr3_aa: CASSQGWTSISYEQYF

d_call: TRBD1
clone_size: .
j_call: TRBJ1-4
v_call: TRBV5-1
cdr3_nt: TGCGCCAGCAGCTTGATCCCGACAGGGATCACTAATGAAAAACTGTTTTTT
cdr3_aa: CASSLIPTGITNEKLFF

d_call: .
clone_size: .
j_call: TRBJ2-3
v_call: TRBV2
cdr3_nt: TGTGCCAGCAGTGACTCAGGGCACACAGATACGCAGTATTTT
cdr3_aa: CASSDSGHTDTQYF

d_call: TRBD1
clone_size: .
j_call: TRBJ2-7
v_call: TRBV30
cdr3_nt: TGTGCCTGGACAAATTTAGGGACAGGGACCTACGAGCAGTACTTC
cdr3_aa: CAWTNLGTGTYEQYF

d_call: TRBD1
clone_size: .
j_call: TRBJ1-2
v_call: TRBV20-1
cdr3_nt: TGCAGTGCTAGTTACCGGACAGGGGATTATGGCTACACCTTC
cdr3_aa: CSASYRTGDYGYTF

d_call: .
clone_size: .
j_call: TRBJ1-5
v_call: TRBV24-1
cdr3_nt: TGTGCCACCAGTGATCCAGGGAGGGGAAATCAGCCCCAGCATTTT
cdr3_aa: CATSDPGRGNQPQHF

d_call: .
clone_size: .
j_call: TRBJ1-5
v_call: TRBV28
cdr3_nt: TGTGCCAGCTTCAGGGTAGGAAGTCAGCCCCAGCATTTT
cdr3_aa: CASFRVGSQPQHF

d_call: .
clone_size: .
j_call: TRBJ1-2
v_call: TRBV28
cdr3_nt: TGTGCCAGCAGCGAGAGCGAGATTAACTATGGCTACACCTTC
cdr3_aa: CASSESEINYGYTF

d_call: .
clone_size: .
j_call: TRBJ1-3
v_call: TRBV30
cdr3_nt: TGTGCTCGTCAGGAAGACTCTGGAAACACCATATATTTT
cdr3_aa: CARQEDSGNTIYF

d_call: TRBD2
clone_size: .
j_call: TRBJ2-1
v_call: TRBV19
cdr3_nt: TGTGCCAGTACCTTCGCCGGGACTAGGCACGATGAGCAGTTCTTC
cdr3_aa: CASTFAGTRHDEQFF

d_call: TRBD1
clone_size: once
j_call: TRBJ2-4
v_call: TRBV19
cdr3_nt: TGTGCCAGTAGTCTGACAGGGGGCAAAAACATTCAGTACTTC
cdr3_aa: CASSLTGGKNIQYF

d_call: TRBD1
clone_size: .
j_call: TRBJ1-5
v_call: TRBV20-1
cdr3_nt: TGCAGTGTTAGTAGGCAGGGGGCGGATCAGCCCCAGCATTTT
cdr3_aa: CSVSRQGADQPQHF

d_call: TRBD1
clone_size: .
j_call: TRBJ1-4
v_call: TRBV4-1
cdr3_nt: TGCGCCAGCAGCCCGACAGGGGGAGGGTATGAAAAACTGTTTTTT
cdr3_aa: CASSPTGGGYEKLFF

d_call: .
clone_size: .
j_call: TRBJ2-1
v_call: TRBV5-6
cdr3_nt: TGTGCCAGCAGCTTGCTTTCGGAGCAGTTCTTC
cdr3_aa: CASSLLSEQFF

d_call: .
clone_size: .
j_call: TRBJ1-2
v_call: TRBV28
cdr3_nt: TGTGCCAGCAACTTGGGGGGGCCCGAGATCTATGGCTACACCTTC
cdr3_aa: CASNLGGPEIYGYTF

d_call: .
clone_size: .
j_call: TRBJ2-2
v_call: TRBV2
cdr3_nt: TGTGCCAGCATTCGTAGCGGGGAGCTGTTTTTT
cdr3_aa: CASIRSGELFF

d_call: TRBD2
clone_size: .
j_call: TRBJ2-5
v_call: TRBV7-3
cdr3_nt: TGTGCCAGCAGCCCGACCGGGACTAGTAAAAGGAAAGAGACCCAGTACTTC
cdr3_aa: CASSPTGTSKRKETQYF

d_call: TRBD1
clone_size: few
j_call: TRBJ1-1
v_call: TRBV28
cdr3_nt: TGTGCCAGCAGTTTGTTCGGACAGGGACGCGAAGCTTTCTTT
cdr3_aa: CASSLFGQGREAFF

d_call: TRBD2
clone_size: .
j_call: TRBJ2-3
v_call: TRBV7-3
cdr3_nt: TGTGCCAGCAGCTCTACTAGCGGGAGAACAGATACGCAGTATTTT
cdr3_aa: CASSSTSGRTDTQYF

d_call: .
clone_size: .
j_call: TRBJ1-1
v_call: TRBV7-9
cdr3_nt: TGTGCCAGCAAGAAAGGTGAGGCGAACACTGAAGCTTTCTTT
cdr3_aa: CASKKGEANTEAFF

d_call: .
clone_size: few
j_call: TRBJ1-1
v_call: TRBV6-4
cdr3_nt: TGTGCCAGCAGTGTCTACAGTGACACTGAAGCTTTCTTT
cdr3_aa: CASSVYSDTEAFF